This is a list of T cell receptor beta chains from one sample in a study of T-cell memory formation after mild COVID-19. Each CDR3 protein is one row after TCRdb ran MiXCR on the 5' RACE reads. The sample holds some 270,000 distinct CDR3 sequences; less than 20% are singletons and the top ten take 2.1%. Material: PBMCs or a T cell subset sorted from them (not recorded which). The receptors stem from an adult woman who had mild COVID-19 (a few samples of this study predate the infection). Cell type and time point are not known. The CDR3 runs from the conserved cysteine through the conserved F or W. Fields, in order: CDR3 length, J gene, V gene, CDR3 protein.

len: 14
j_gene: TRBJ1-2
v_gene: TRBV27
CDR3aa: CASRAGTGTAGYTF

len: 14
j_gene: TRBJ2-5
v_gene: TRBV6-4
CDR3aa: CASSEGPGQETQYF

len: 16
j_gene: TRBJ2-3
v_gene: TRBV7-8
CDR3aa: CASSLAMSGGQDTQYF

len: 14
j_gene: TRBJ2-2
v_gene: TRBV18
CDR3aa: CASSRRDDTGELFF

len: 15
j_gene: TRBJ2-3
v_gene: TRBV20-1
CDR3aa: CSAPIGGSRTDTQYF

len: 17
j_gene: TRBJ1-6
v_gene: TRBV5-1
CDR3aa: CASSLGGQVAYNSPLHF

len: 14
j_gene: TRBJ2-7
v_gene: TRBV25-1
CDR3aa: CASSALGQFYEQYF

len: 15
j_gene: TRBJ2-5
v_gene: TRBV7-6
CDR3aa: CASSPSLLGGQTQYF

len: 16
j_gene: TRBJ2-7
v_gene: TRBV5-1
CDR3aa: CASSSFSSVSSYEQYF

len: 15
j_gene: TRBJ2-2
v_gene: TRBV3-1
CDR3aa: CASSHDGLVTGELFF

len: 14
j_gene: TRBJ1-1
v_gene: TRBV5-6
CDR3aa: CASSWGQLASWAFF

len: 16
j_gene: TRBJ1-3
v_gene: TRBV5-1
CDR3aa: CASSLGLRDGGNTIYF

len: 13
j_gene: TRBJ2-3
v_gene: TRBV7-9
CDR3aa: CASSSRFTDTQYF

len: 15
j_gene: TRBJ1-5
v_gene: TRBV12-3/TRBV12-4
CDR3aa: CASSRLQGHNQPQHF

len: 14
j_gene: TRBJ2-3
v_gene: TRBV20-1
CDR3aa: CSARGQAATDTQYF

len: 12
j_gene: TRBJ1-5
v_gene: TRBV6-1
CDR3aa: CASRHQDQPQHF

len: 15
j_gene: TRBJ2-1
v_gene: TRBV30
CDR3aa: CAWMAGTSGGREQFF

len: 15
j_gene: TRBJ1-6
v_gene: TRBV3-1
CDR3aa: CASSQRWGANSPLHF

len: 15
j_gene: TRBJ2-3
v_gene: TRBV30
CDR3aa: CAWSVLAAPTDTQYF

len: 12
j_gene: TRBJ2-3
v_gene: TRBV12-3/TRBV12-4
CDR3aa: CASSDAGYTQYF

len: 15
j_gene: TRBJ2-5
v_gene: TRBV20-1
CDR3aa: CSVSTSGRAQETQYF

len: 16
j_gene: TRBJ1-1
v_gene: TRBV12-3/TRBV12-4
CDR3aa: CASSPRDRFMNTEAFF

len: 17
j_gene: TRBJ1-5
v_gene: TRBV5-5
CDR3aa: CASSLAPTRGGIHPQHF

len: 13
j_gene: TRBJ1-1
v_gene: TRBV3-1
CDR3aa: CASSQWQGFEAFF

len: 14
j_gene: TRBJ1-5
v_gene: TRBV6-2/TRBV6-3
CDR3aa: CASSYPGGRQPQHF

len: 16
j_gene: TRBJ1-4
v_gene: TRBV7-9
CDR3aa: CASSLGDRGTNEKLFF

len: 13
j_gene: TRBJ2-5
v_gene: TRBV6-5
CDR3aa: CASSGQGRETQYF

len: 13
j_gene: TRBJ2-2
v_gene: TRBV30
CDR3aa: CAWKGLVTGELFF

len: 14
j_gene: TRBJ2-7
v_gene: TRBV5-1
CDR3aa: CASSLRVTSYEQYF

len: 14
j_gene: TRBJ2-5
v_gene: TRBV5-1
CDR3aa: CASSLAGGMKTQYF

len: 16
j_gene: TRBJ2-7
v_gene: TRBV2
CDR3aa: CASSRGGGTIIYEQYF

len: 15
j_gene: TRBJ1-2
v_gene: TRBV12-3/TRBV12-4
CDR3aa: CASSPPTGTNYGYTF

len: 17
j_gene: TRBJ2-1
v_gene: TRBV2
CDR3aa: CASTADKPYSSYNEQFF

len: 12
j_gene: TRBJ1-1
v_gene: TRBV12-3/TRBV12-4
CDR3aa: CASQRGNTEAFF

len: 15
j_gene: TRBJ2-1
v_gene: TRBV12-3/TRBV12-4
CDR3aa: CASSLSTSGRREQFF

len: 14
j_gene: TRBJ2-5
v_gene: TRBV20-1
CDR3aa: CSILRLGNQETQYF

len: 13
j_gene: TRBJ2-7
v_gene: TRBV5-1
CDR3aa: CASSFRGQSEQYF

len: 11
j_gene: TRBJ2-7
v_gene: TRBV20-1
CDR3aa: CSRSRGNEQYF

len: 13
j_gene: TRBJ2-7
v_gene: TRBV7-2
CDR3aa: CASSLVGVSEQYF

len: 14
j_gene: TRBJ2-3
v_gene: TRBV27
CDR3aa: CASSRDRVRDTQYF